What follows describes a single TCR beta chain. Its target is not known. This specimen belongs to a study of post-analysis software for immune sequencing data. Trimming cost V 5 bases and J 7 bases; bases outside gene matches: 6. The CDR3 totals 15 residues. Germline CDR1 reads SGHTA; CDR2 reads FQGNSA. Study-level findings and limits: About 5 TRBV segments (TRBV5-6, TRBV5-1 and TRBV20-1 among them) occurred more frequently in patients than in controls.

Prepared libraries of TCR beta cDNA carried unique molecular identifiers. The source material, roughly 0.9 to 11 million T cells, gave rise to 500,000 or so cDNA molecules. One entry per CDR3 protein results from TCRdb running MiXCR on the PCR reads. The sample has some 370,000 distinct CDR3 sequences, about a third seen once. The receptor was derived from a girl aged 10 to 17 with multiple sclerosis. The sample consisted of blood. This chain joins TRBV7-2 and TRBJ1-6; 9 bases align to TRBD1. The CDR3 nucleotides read TGTGCCAGCAGCCCTTCGGGACAGGGAAATTCACCCCTCCACTTT. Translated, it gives CASSPSGQGNSPLHF.